Following are 23 T cell receptor beta chains from one sample sequenced in a study of blood T cells in healthy people across ages. Through a sample-barcoded 5' primer and a J-beta primer mix, a second PCR was run for about 6 to 11 cycles. TCRdb processed the 5' RACE reads anew with MiXCR; each CDR3 protein has one entry. The sample contains 850,000 to 1,100,000 distinct CDR3 sequences, around two fifths of which appear only once. Sequencing was done on a sample of blood. These TCRs come from a man younger than 30 in good health.

The sample holds a few counts of this clonotype. The chain couples TRBV2 to TRBJ2-5, with D perhaps TRBD1 (6 bases). CDR1 is SNHLY, CDR2 FYNNEI, per germline. Trimming took 7 bases from V and 2 from J, leaving 17 bases between them. CDR3 length: 15 amino acids. The CDR3 coding sequence is TGTGCCAGCATAGAGGGGGTCACCTTTCAAGAGACCCAGTACTTC. It specifies CASIEGVTFQETQYF.

The chain recombines TRBV7-2 with TRBJ2-2; 7 bases agree with TRBD1. J gave up 0 bases and V 5 bases, and 15 bases lay outside the gene matches. The CDR3 totals 19 residues. Germline values: CDR1 SGHTA, CDR2 FQGNSA. The CDR3 nucleotides are TGTGCCAGCAGCGATGACCGGGACAGCTATGACCCGAACACCGGGGAGCTGTTTTTT. This translates into CASSDDRDSYDPNTGELFF.

V and J are TRBV27 and TRBJ2-1; 10 nucleotides match TRBD2. Trimming removed 5 bases from V and 9 bases from J; junction bases left unmatched: 19. The CDR3 covers 18 residues. Germline CDR1 MNHEY, CDR2 SMNVEV (reference sequence). The CDR3: CASSHASPSSGGYSEQFF. For the CDR3, the DNA is TGTGCCAGCAGTCACGCTTCCCCATCTAGCGGGGGATATAGTGAGCAGTTCTTC.

This CDR3 reads CSARVSRGEETQYF. CDR3 bases: TGCAGTGCTAGAGTATCGCGGGGTGAAGAGACCCAGTACTTC. The J gene is TRBJ2-5, the V gene TRBV20-1; the D gene is possibly TRBD2 (6 bases). Germline CDR1 DFQATT, CDR2 SNEGSKA (reference sequence). The CDR3 is 14 amino acids. Trimming stripped 1 base from V and 3 bases from J, with 12 bases between.

V usage is TRBV27 and J usage is TRBJ1-1; D ambiguous. CDR1 and CDR2 from the germline V gene are MNHEY and SMNVEV (reference sequence). V lost 0 bases and J lost 1, with 6 bases in between. CDR3 size: 14 residues. The CDR3: CASSLSNGNTEAFF. As DNA, the CDR3 is TGTGCCAGCAGTTTATCGAATGGGAACACTGAAGCTTTCTTT.

The chain joins TRBV7-9 to TRBJ1-1; 8 positions match TRBD1. The ends lost 4 bases at V and 5 bases at J; junction bases unmatched: 6. The V gene's germline CDR1 is SEHNR and CDR2 FQNEAQ (reference sequence). This CDR3 contains 14 residues. In DNA, the CDR3 is TGTGCCAGCAGCTGGGACAGGAGGGGAACTGAAGCTTTCTTT. It codes for CASSWDRRGTEAFF.

The V call is TRBV28, the J call TRBJ2-1; 7 bases match TRBD1. Germline V lookup: CDR1 MDHEN, CDR2 SYDVKM. The CDR3 extends over 17 amino acids. The J segment lost 0 bases and the V segment lost 9 bases, leaving 14 bases of the junction unmatched. CDR3 nucleotides: TGTGCCAGTAGCTCTACAGGGGCCTTAACCTCCTACAATGAGCAGTTCTTC. Translation gives CASSSTGALTSYNEQFF.

The chain employs TRBV10-3 and TRBJ1-1, with 7 bases aligning to TRBD1. The CDR3 loop spans 15 amino acids. Trimming removed 2 bases from V and 4 bases from J; junction bases left unmatched: 7. Per the germline V gene, CDR1 is ENHRY and CDR2 is SYGVKD. CDR3 in amino acids: CAISEDTGEGTEAFF. In DNA form, the CDR3 reads TGTGCCATCAGTGAGGACACAGGGGAGGGCACTGAAGCTTTCTTT.

V gene TRBV20-1 combines with J gene TRBJ2-1; maybe TRBD2 (5 bases). V was trimmed by 4 bases and J by 10 bases, leaving 17 bases between them. CDR1 is DFQATT and CDR2 is SNEGSKA in the germline V gene (reference sequence). The CDR3 is 13 residues long. In DNA, the CDR3 is TGCAGTGCTACCAGTGCTTTTGGCGGGGAGCAGTTCTTC. Protein: CSATSAFGGEQFF.

A few counts support this clonotype. This chain uses TRBV27 with TRBJ1-2; TRBD1 is a possible D gene (5 bases). V lost 2 bases, J lost 6 bases, and 13 bases lay in between. Germline V gene data show CDR1 as MNHEY and CDR2 as SMNVEV (reference sequence). The CDR3 length is 14 residues. CDR3 nucleotides: TGTGCCAGCAGTTTAGAAGGCAGGGATCATGGCTACACCTTC. This sequence encodes CASSLEGRDHGYTF.

This clonotype was picked up a small number of times. The chain has TRBV20-1 and TRBJ1-2, with D maybe TRBD1 (5 bases). The CDR3 extends over 15 amino acids. Germline assignment: CDR1 DFQATT and CDR2 SNEGSKA (reference sequence). Trimming took 0 bases from V and 4 from J, leaving 15 bases between them. The CDR3 sequence is CSARDLVGGIYGYTF. Here the CDR3 DNA reads TGCAGTGCTAGAGATCTCGTGGGGGGGATCTATGGCTACACCTTC.

The J gene is TRBJ2-3, the V gene TRBV7-9; no reliable D call. Per germline, CDR1 SEHNR and CDR2 FQNEAQ (reference sequence). V was clipped by 6 bases and J by 4 bases, with 5 bases between them. The CDR3 spans 11 residues. CDR3 bases: TGTGCCAGCAGAAACCCAGATACGCAGTATTTT. Translation gives CASRNPDTQYF. Full variable domain (remainder filled in from reference TRBV7-9 and TRBJ2-3): DTGVSQNPRHKITKRGQNVTFRCDPISEHNRLYWYRQTLGQGPEFLTYFQNEAQLEKSRLLSDRFSAERPKGSFSTLEIQRTEQGDSAMYLCASRNPDTQYFGPGTRLTVL.

This clonotype has just a few counts. This chain connects TRBV3-1 to TRBJ1-2, with a possible D match to TRBD1 (6 bases). V was shortened by 4 bases and J by 5 bases, with 11 bases between the two germline ends. This CDR3 spans 13 amino acids. Germline values: CDR1 LGHDT, CDR2 YNNKEL (reference sequence). CDR3 DNA: TGTGCCAGCAGCCGACAGGCTGGGTATGGCTACACCTTC. Translated: CASSRQAGYGYTF.

The V and J genes are TRBV7-2 and TRBJ2-1, with 7 positions matching TRBD2. The J call is in doubt because the DNA end fits TRBJ2-7 better. CDR3 size: 14 residues. Germline CDR1 is SGHTA and CDR2 is FQGNSA. DNA of the CDR3: TGTGCCAGCAGCCCTCGAGCGGGGATCTACGAGCAGTACTTC. Its protein is CASSPRAGIYEQYF.

The chain has TRBV12-3 or TRBV12-4 and TRBJ2-3; no firm D call. V dropped 11 bases and J dropped 0 bases, with 9 bases sitting between them. CDR3 length: 12 amino acids. CDR3 nucleotides: TGTGCCGCCACAGATAGCACAGATACGCAGTATTTT. Translating gives CAATDSTDTQYF.

This clonotype was observed a handful of times. This rearrangement joins TRBV30 to TRBJ2-7; D ambiguous. CDR1 and CDR2 from the germline V gene are GTSNPN and SVGIG (reference sequence). Trimming cost V 1 base and J 7 bases, with 8 bases left between them. This CDR3 is 11 amino acids long. The CDR3 here is CAWSALGEQYF. CDR3 DNA sequence: TGTGCCTGGAGTGCACTGGGGGAGCAGTACTTC.

This clonotype came up once. At one end the junction does not follow the germline gene, possibly because of a read error. The rearrangement links TRBV25-1 to TRBJ2-5; D may correspond to TRBD1 or TRBD2 (5 bases each). The closer fit of TRBJ2-7 to the DNA end suggests the J call may be wrong. The CDR3 length is 10 residues. Germline V gives CDR1 MGHDK, CDR2 SYGVNS. The CDR3 spells CAGSGTEQYF. CDR3 nucleotides: TGTGCCGGCAGTGGGACCGAGCAGTACTTC.

The chain employs TRBV6-2 or TRBV6-3 and TRBJ1-1, with D possibly TRBD1 on 5 matching bases. Germline CDR1 and CDR2: MNHEY and SVGEGT. Between the trimmed V and J ends, which lost 2 bases and 1 base, there was a span of 11 bases. This CDR3 comprises 15 residues. CDR3 amino acids: CASSYLGAPNTEAFF. The CDR3 region has the DNA TGTGCCAGCAGTTACCTCGGGGCCCCGAACACTGAAGCTTTCTTT.

The J gene is TRBJ1-2, the V gene TRBV12-3 or TRBV12-4; 10 bases are a match to TRBD1. Trimming cost V 6 bases and J 4 bases; bases outside gene matches: 8. CDR3 length: 15 residues. The CDR3 protein is CASSARQGAVYGYTF. CDR3 nucleotides: TGTGCCAGCAGCGCACGACAGGGGGCAGTCTATGGCTACACCTTC.

This clonotype was seen only a few times. The chain employs TRBV7-2 and TRBJ2-5; possibly TRBD1 for D (5 bases). V was clipped by 6 bases and J by 2 bases, with 16 bases between them. This CDR3 has 15 amino acids. CDR1 and CDR2 (germline): SGHTA, FQGNSA. Written as DNA, the CDR3 is TGTGCCAGCAGTCAAAATCTCGACAGACAAGAGACCCAGTACTTC. Its protein product is CASSQNLDRQETQYF.

The V gene is TRBV29-1, the J gene TRBJ2-1; D may be TRBD2 (5 bases). The CDR3 length is 13 residues. CDR1 is SQVTM, CDR2 ANQGSEA, per germline. V was shortened by 4 bases and J by 4 bases, with 11 bases between the two germline ends. CDR3 sequence reads: CSVGRRQYNEQFF. CDR3 coding DNA: TGCAGCGTTGGGCGGAGGCAGTACAATGAGCAGTTCTTC.

In this sample, this clonotype turned up many times. V gene TRBV20-1 combines with J gene TRBJ2-5, with TRBD1 as a possible D gene (5 bases). V lost 2 bases to trimming and J lost 11 bases, with 21 bases between them. This CDR3 comprises 14 residues. The germline CDR1 and CDR2 sequences are DFQATT and SNEGSKA (reference sequence). CDR3 in amino acids: CSARNLGRVDEQYF. DNA of the CDR3: TGCAGTGCTAGAAATTTGGGCAGGGTGGATGAGCAGTACTTC.

The chain couples TRBV29-1 to TRBJ2-5; D ambiguous. Trimming took 7 bases from V and 4 from J, leaving 19 bases between them. Germline lookup yields CDR1 SQVTM and CDR2 ANQGSEA. This CDR3 has 14 residues. The CDR3 DNA reads TGCAGCGCCTGGCTTCAAACAGATGCAGAGACCCAGTACTTC. Protein product: CSAWLQTDAETQYF. Using reference TRBV29-1 and TRBJ2-5 for the parts outside the CDR3, the full variable domain is SAVISQKPSRDICQRGTSLTIQCQVDSQVTMMFWYRQQPGQSLTLIATANQGSEATYESGFVIDKFPISRPNLTFSTLTVSNMSPEDSSIYLCSAWLQTDAETQYFGPGTRLLVL.